A selection of T cell receptor beta chains follows, all from one sample in a study of blood T cell repertoires in COVID-19. The method was immunoSEQ multiplex PCR; TCRdb's version includes in-frame clones alone and lacks a portion of them. The profile covers 250,000 to 400,000 clones, with about 90% appearing a single time and 2.5% to 3% taken by the ten largest. Material for sequencing was peripheral blood. Every receptor here comes from a woman aged 25 to 45 with COVID-19, enrolled during active disease. CDR3s leave out the opening cysteine and the closing phenylalanine or tryptophan. Some rows mark clone size as missing; the rest say once, few, many or name a class of expanded clone.

- | TRBV29-1 | SVAGQAHEQY
- | TRBV12-3/TRBV12-4 | ASSLGGLAEQF
- | TRBV5-4 | ASSLTSGRETQY
- | TRBV27 | ASSPRAGGSSYNSPLH
- | TRBV13 | ASSLSDNEKLF
- | TRBV2 | ASSELGLGSTDTQY
- | TRBV3-1/TRBV3-2 | ASSQNRDYEQY
- | TRBV5-1 | ASSLGANTEAF
- | TRBV3-1/TRBV3-2 | ASSQPTGTGYT
many | TRBV4-2 | ASSQGSGGYEKLF
once | TRBV19 | ASKIRADHTGELF
- | TRBV5-1 | ASSFTAGGAGTEAF
once | TRBV10-1 | ASSREAYTDTQY
- | TRBV6-5 | ASSYSRWMNTEAF
- | TRBV6-5 | ASSYGGANTIY
- | TRBV19 | ASSRTPGKQSYEQY
few | TRBV10-1 | ASSDYETGESDNEQF
- | TRBV7-9 | ASSLGEGHEQY
- | TRBV7-2 | ASRQWGQGAANEKLF
- | TRBV11-2 | ASSGQRPPEVTEAF
- | TRBV28 | ASSLSGSTDTQY
- | TRBV2 | ASSRLDRHEQF
- | TRBV19 | ASSTRTGQDGYT
- | TRBV28 | ASSLSQGRAAEAF
- | TRBV6-1 | ASSEPGLEEQY
- | TRBV30 | AWSVKDRDISPQH
- | TRBV2 | ASRLASISGNTIY